These 4 T cell receptor beta chains were sequenced from one sample in a study of cytomegalovirus exposure and HLA in healthy donors. PCR employed 60 Vbeta and 13 Jbeta primers. Produced via immunoSEQ multiplex PCR; TCRdb's table is partial and in-frame only. The table has roughly 200,000 clones, about 80% seen once. Sequenced sample: PBMCs. Source of these receptors: a woman aged 40-49 years in good health and CMV-seronegative.

V is TRBV29-1 and J is TRBJ2-1, with TRBD2 identical over 11 bases. The V and J ends lost 6 bases and 7 bases, in that order; junction bases with no gene match: 8. The CDR3 extends over 14 amino acids. CDR1 is SQVTM, CDR2 ANQGSEA, per germline. The CDR3 is CSVNALAGGNEQFF. The CDR3 nucleotides are TGCAGCGTCAACGCGCTAGCGGGGGGTAATGAGCAGTTCTTC.

CDR3 nucleotides: TGTGCCAGCAGCCAAGATAAACTAGCGGGGGGTCAAGAGACCCAGTACTTC. This sequence encodes CASSQDKLAGGQETQYF. The genes are TRBV4-2 and TRBJ2-5; 12 nucleotides match TRBD2. V lost 0 bases, J lost 2 bases, and 4 bases stayed unmatched. The CDR3 contains 17 residues. Per germline, CDR1 LGHNA and CDR2 YNFKEQ.

The chain uses TRBV6-1 and TRBJ2-5, with D perhaps TRBD2 (6 bases). In germline, CDR1 is MNHNS, CDR2 SASEGT. The CDR3 covers 14 residues. The V end was cut by 7 bases, the J end by 2 bases, with 14 bases between. CDR3 region: CASKWGVGQETQYF. The DNA of the CDR3 is TGTGCCAGCAAATGGGGGGTGGGGCAAGAGACCCAGTACTTC.

The rearrangement links TRBV30 to TRBJ1-4, with unresolved D. V dropped 0 bases and J dropped 3 bases, with 11 bases sitting between them. Looked up from germline, CDR1 is GTSNPN and CDR2 is SVGIG (reference sequence). This CDR3 has 15 residues. DNA of the CDR3: TGTGCCTGGAGTGTAGAGGGTTGGGCTAATGAAAAACTGTTTTTT. Amino acids: CAWSVEGWANEKLFF.